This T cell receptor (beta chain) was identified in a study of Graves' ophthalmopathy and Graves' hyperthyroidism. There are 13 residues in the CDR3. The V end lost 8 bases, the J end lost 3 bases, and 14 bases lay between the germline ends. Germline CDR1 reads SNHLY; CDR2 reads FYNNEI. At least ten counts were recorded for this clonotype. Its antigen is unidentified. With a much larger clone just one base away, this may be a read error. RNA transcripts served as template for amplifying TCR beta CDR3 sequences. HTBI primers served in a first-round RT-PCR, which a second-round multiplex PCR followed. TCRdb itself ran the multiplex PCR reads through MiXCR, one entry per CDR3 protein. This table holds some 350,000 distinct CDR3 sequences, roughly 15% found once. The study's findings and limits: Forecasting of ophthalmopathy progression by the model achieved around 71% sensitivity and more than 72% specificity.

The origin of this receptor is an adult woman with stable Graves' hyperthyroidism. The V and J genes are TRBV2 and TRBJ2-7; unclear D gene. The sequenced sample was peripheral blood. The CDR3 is CASQDTFRYEQYF. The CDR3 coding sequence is TGTGCCAGCCAAGACACTTTTCGCTACGAGCAGTACTTC.